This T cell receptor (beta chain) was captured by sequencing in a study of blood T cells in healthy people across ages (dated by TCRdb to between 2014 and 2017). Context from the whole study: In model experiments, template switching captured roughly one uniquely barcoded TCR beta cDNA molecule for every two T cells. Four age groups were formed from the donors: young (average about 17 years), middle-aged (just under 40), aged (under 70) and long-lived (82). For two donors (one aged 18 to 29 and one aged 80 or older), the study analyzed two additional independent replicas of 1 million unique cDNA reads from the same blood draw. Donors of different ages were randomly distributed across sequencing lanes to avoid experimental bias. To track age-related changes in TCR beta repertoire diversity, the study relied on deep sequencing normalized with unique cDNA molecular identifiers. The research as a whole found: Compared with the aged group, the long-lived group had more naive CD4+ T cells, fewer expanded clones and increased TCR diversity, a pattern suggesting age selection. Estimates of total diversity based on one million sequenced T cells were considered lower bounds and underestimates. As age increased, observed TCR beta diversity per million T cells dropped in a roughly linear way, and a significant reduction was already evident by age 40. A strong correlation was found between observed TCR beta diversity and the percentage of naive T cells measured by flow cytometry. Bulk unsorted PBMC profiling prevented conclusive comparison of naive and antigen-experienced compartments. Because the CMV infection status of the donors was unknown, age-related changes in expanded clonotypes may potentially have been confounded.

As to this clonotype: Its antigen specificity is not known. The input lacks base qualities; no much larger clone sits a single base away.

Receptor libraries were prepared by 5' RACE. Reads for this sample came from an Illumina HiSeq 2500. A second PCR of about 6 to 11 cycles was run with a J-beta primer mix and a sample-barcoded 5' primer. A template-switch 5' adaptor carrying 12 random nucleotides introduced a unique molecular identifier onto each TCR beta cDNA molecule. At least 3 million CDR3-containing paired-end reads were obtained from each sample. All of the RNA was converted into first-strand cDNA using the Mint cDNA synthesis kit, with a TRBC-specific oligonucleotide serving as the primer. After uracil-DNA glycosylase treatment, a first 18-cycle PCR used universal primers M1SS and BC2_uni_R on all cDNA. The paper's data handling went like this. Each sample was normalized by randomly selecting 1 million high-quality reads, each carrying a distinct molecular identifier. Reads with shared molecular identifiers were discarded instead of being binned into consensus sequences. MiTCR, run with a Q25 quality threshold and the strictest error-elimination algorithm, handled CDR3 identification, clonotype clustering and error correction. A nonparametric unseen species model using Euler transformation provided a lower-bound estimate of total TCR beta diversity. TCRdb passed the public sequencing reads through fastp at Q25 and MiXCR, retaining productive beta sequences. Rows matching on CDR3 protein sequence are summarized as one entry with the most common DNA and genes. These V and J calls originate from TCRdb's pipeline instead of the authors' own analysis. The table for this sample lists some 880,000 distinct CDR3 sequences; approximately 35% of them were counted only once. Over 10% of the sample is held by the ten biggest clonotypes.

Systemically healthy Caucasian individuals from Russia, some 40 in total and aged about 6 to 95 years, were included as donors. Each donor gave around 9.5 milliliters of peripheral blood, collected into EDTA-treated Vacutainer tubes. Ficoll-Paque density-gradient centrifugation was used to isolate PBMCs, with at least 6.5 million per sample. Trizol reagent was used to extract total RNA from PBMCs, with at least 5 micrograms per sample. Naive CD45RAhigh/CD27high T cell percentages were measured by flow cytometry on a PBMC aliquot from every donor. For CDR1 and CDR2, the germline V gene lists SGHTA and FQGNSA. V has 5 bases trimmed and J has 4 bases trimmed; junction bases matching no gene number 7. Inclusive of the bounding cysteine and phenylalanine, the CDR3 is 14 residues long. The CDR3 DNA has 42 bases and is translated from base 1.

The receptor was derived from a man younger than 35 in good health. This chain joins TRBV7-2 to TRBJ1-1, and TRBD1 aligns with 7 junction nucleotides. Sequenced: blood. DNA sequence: TGTGCCAGCAGCGCCCGTACAGGGGCCACTGAAGCTTTCTTT. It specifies CASSARTGATEAFF.